This TCR beta chain was retrieved from a study of cytomegalovirus exposure and HLA in healthy donors. Points from the study as a whole: Presence/absence analysis assumed near-uniform sequencing depth across donors. The only immune exposure information that was available was CMV serostatus.

This CDR3 is 12 amino acids long. V lost 11 bases, J lost 0 bases, and 9 bases lay in between. Germline V gene sequence: CDR1 SEHNR, CDR2 FQNEAQ (reference sequence). This clone appeared once. The antigen remains undetermined. Amplification used 60 Vbeta primers and 13 Jbeta primers. Clones were sequenced by immunoSEQ multiplex PCR, and TCRdb holds only the in-frame ones, with some missing. The sample lists around 130,000 clones, roughly 84% occurring once. Sequencing was done on a sample of PBMCs. The sequence was collected from a boy aged 5-17 years in good health and CMV-seronegative. This chain links TRBV7-9 with TRBJ2-3, with D possibly being TRBD2 (5 bases). As DNA, the CDR3 is TGTGCCCTAGCAGCTAGCACAGATACGCAGTATTTT. This codes for CALAASTDTQYF.